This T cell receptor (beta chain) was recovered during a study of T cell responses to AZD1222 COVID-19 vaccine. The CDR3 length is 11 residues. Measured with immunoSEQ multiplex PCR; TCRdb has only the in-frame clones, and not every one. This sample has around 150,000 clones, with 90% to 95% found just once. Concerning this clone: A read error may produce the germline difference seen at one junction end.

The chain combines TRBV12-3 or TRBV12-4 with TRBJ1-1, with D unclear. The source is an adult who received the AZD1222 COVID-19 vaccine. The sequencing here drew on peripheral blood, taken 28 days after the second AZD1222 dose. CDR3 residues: CASSSGSEAFF. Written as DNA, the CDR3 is TGTGCCAGCAGCTCGGGTTCTGAGGCTTTCTTT.